This entry concerns a single TCR beta chain. Its binding antigen is unknown. Per-base quality was not reported, and no clone a single base away is much larger than it. TCRbeta CDR3 regions were amplified from genomic DNA using the immunoSEQ Assay, a bias-controlled multiplex PCR. The study's own analysis went as follows. The number of nucleated cells in each sample was estimated by amplification of reference gene primers within the assay. To quantify the absolute abundance of each unique TCRbeta CDR3 rearrangement, sequence reads were collapsed and filtered. For each sample, productive Simpson clonality was calculated as the square root of Simpson's diversity index across productive rearrangements. Entries here come from immuneACCESS through TCRdb and include only in-frame sequences with V and J called. Some clones fail to appear in such tables; in the studies checked, an unresolved V gene covers under half of the shortfall, and the cause of the remainder is unknown. V and J calls and clone size follow that table, whereas D and trimming were derived from the DNA. This sample holds approximately 270,000 clones; approximately 83% were observed only once. Clones ranked in the top ten supply more than 7% of the sample.

At the junction V is shortened by 6 bases and J by 3 bases; bases outside the gene matches: 7. Looking up the germline V gene (reference sequence) yields CDR1 MNHEY and CDR2 SMNVEV. The CDR3 numbers 15 residues from cysteine through phenylalanine. This entry keeps only the CDR3 DNA: 45 bases, framed from base 1. Collaborating institutions collected whole blood in K2EDTA tubes following their own protocols. For TCRbeta analysis, collaborator samples were shipped as frozen whole blood, as isolated PBMCs, or as DNA extracted from either sample type. The data were taken from a study of blood T cell repertoires in COVID-19 (dated by TCRdb to about 2020). About the investigation overall: Collaborator samples came from the United States, Italy and Spain and covered acute and convalescent phases of COVID-19. The material from the prospective study consisted of cDNA or gDNA derived from T cells, B-cell-depleted T cells, or PBMCs. The dataset comprised deeply sampled blood TCRbeta repertoires from subjects exposed to, actively infected with, or recovered from COVID-19. The repertoires were released in a freely available public database meant as a resource for research on the immune response to SARS-CoV-2. The samples were drawn from two sources: the first 160 participants of the ongoing ImmuneRACE study, and 1,254 subjects contributed by 6 global collaborators. A de-identified subject ID, COVID-19 status, age in years and sex were almost always included in the sample metadata. HLA class I and class II types, where available, came from metadata supplied by the sample provider rather than from assay-based typing.

Broad study findings and their caveats: The quantity of clinical and demographic metadata differed by source and by participant and was supplied without curation.

Here the chain combines TRBV27 and TRBJ2-3; TRBD2 agrees with 9 junctional bases. The clonotype was recovered from an elderly man with acute or convalescent COVID-19. Sequenced material: peripheral blood. The nucleotide sequence is given as TGTGCCAGCAGGCCGGGACTAGCTGGAACAGATACGCAGTATTTT. Protein translation: CASRPGLAGTDTQYF.